This T cell receptor beta chain was sequenced for a study of blood T cell repertoires in COVID-19. Study context: The samples span acute and convalescent COVID-19 from the United States, Italy and Spain. Sources were T cells, B-cell-depleted T cells, or PBMCs; the material itself was cDNA or gDNA.

The CDR3 is 15 residues long. The V segment lost 4 bases and the J segment 7 bases; nucleotides outside the gene matches: 6. Germline-derived CDR1 and CDR2 are MNHNY and SVGAGI (reference sequence). Original analysis: Reference gene primer amplification yielded estimated nucleated cell counts. Sequencing used immunoSEQ multiplex PCR; TCRdb keeps in-frame clones, though not all of them. Clone size and the V and J calls come from that table; the DNA yielded D and trimming. The table has roughly 99,000 clones, 75% to 95% seen once. This TCR was sampled from a young woman with acute or convalescent COVID-19. The rearrangement links TRBV6-6 to TRBJ1-6, with 8 bases matching TRBD1. The specimen sequenced was peripheral blood. CDR3 sequence reads: CASSSGQGQNSPLHF. As DNA, the CDR3 is TGTGCCAGCAGTTCCGGACAGGGACAGAATTCACCCCTCCACTTT.